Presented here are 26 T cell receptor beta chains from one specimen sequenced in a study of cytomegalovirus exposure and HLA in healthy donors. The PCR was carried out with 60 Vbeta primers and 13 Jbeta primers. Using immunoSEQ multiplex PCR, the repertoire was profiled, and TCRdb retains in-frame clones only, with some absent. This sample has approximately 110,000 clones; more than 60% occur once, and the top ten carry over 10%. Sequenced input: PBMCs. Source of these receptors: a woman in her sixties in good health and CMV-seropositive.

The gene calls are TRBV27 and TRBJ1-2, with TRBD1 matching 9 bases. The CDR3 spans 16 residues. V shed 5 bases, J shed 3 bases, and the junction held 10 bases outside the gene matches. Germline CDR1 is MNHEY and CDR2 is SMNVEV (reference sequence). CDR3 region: CASSPNPGQGYYGYTF. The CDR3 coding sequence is TGTGCCAGCAGTCCCAACCCGGGACAGGGATACTATGGCTACACCTTC.

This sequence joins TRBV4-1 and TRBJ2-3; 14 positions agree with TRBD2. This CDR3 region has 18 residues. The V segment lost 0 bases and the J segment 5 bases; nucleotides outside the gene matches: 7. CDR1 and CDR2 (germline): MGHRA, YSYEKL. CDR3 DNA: TGCGCCAGCAGCCAAGATCGCGGACTAGCGGGAGGCATAGATACGCAGTATTTT. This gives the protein CASSQDRGLAGGIDTQYF.

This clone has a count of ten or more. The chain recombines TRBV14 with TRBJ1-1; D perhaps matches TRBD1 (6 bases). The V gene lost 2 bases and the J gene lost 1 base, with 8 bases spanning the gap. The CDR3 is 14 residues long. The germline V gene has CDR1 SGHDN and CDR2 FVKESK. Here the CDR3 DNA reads TGTGCCAGCAGCCAACGGGGGGCGAACACTGAAGCTTTCTTT. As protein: CASSQRGANTEAFF.

This CDR3 reads CASSLASPSRGQETQYF. The CDR3 coding sequence is TGTGCCAGCAGCTTAGCATCGCCTAGCAGGGGCCAAGAGACCCAGTACTTC. J is TRBJ2-5 and V is TRBV7-2, with D possibly matching TRBD1 (6 bases). The CDR3 totals 17 residues. Per the germline V gene, CDR1 is SGHTA and CDR2 is FQGNSA. V shed 0 bases and J shed 1 base, with 15 bases lying between them.

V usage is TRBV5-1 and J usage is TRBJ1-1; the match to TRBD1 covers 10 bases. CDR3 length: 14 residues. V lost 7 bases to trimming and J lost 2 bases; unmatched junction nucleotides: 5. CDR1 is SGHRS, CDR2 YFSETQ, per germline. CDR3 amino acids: CASGRDRGNTEAFF. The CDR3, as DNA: TGCGCCAGCGGCCGGGACAGGGGTAACACTGAAGCTTTCTTT.

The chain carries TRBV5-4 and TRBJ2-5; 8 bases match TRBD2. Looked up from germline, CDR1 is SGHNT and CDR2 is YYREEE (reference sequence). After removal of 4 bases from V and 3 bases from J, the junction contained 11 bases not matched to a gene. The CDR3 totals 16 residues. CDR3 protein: CASSGRPGTSEETQYF. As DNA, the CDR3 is TGTGCCAGCAGCGGGAGGCCCGGGACTAGTGAAGAGACCCAGTACTTC.

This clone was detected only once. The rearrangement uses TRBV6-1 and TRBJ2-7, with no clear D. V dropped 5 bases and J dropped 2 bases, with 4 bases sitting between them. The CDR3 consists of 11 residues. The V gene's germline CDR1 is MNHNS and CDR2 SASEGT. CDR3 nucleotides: TGTGCCAGCAGTTACACCTACGAGCAGTACTTC. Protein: CASSYTYEQYF.

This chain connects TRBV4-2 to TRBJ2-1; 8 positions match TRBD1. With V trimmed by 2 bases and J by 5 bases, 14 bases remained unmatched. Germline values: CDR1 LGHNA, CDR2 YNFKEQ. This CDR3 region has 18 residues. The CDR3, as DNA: TGTGCCAGCAGCCAACAAACGACAGGGGCCCGGGGGCACAATGAGCAGTTCTTC. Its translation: CASSQQTTGARGHNEQFF.

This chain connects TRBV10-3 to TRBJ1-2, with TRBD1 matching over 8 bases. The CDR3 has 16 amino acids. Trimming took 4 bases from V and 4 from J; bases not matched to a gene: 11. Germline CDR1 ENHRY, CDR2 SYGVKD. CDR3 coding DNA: TGTGCCATCAGTGGGATCGCGACAGGGGTTGGCTATGGCTACACCTTC. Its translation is CAISGIATGVGYGYTF.

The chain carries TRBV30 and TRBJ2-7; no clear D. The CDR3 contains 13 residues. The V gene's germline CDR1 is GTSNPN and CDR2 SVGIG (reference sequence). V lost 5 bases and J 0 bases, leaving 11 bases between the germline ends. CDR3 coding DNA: TGTGCCTGGGCCTCACCCGGCTCCTACGAGCAGTACTTC. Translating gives CAWASPGSYEQYF.

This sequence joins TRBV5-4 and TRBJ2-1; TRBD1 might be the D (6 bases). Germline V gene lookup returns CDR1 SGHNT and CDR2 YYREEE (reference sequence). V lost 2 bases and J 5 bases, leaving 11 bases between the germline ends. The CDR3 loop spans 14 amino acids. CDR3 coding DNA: TGTGCCAGCAGCTTCGGGACACATGACAATGAGCAGTTCTTC. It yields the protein CASSFGTHDNEQFF.

DNA for the CDR3: TGTGCCAGCAGCTTGACTAACGGCGGGGAGCTGTTTTTT. Encoded protein: CASSLTNGGELFF. The chain is built from TRBV7-6 and TRBJ2-2; a weak D match, TRBD2 (5 bases). V was pared by 3 bases and J by 7 bases, with 9 bases between. Germline CDR1 is SGHVS and CDR2 is FNYEAQ. This CDR3 has 13 residues.

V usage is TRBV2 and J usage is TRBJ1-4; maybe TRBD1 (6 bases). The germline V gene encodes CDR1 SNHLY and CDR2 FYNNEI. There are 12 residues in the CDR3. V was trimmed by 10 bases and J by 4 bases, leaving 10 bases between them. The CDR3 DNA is TGTGCCACCAGGGGACTTAATGAAAAACTGTTTTTT. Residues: CATRGLNEKLFF.

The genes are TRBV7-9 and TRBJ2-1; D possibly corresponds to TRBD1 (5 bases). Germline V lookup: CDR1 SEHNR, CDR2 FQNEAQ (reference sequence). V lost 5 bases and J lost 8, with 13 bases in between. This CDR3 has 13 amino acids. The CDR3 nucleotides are TGTGCCAGCAGCCGTATCGACAGATATGAGCAGTTCTTC. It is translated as CASSRIDRYEQFF.

Written as DNA, the CDR3 is TGTGCCAGCAGCACTGGAGCCTACGAGCAGTACTTC. It translates to CASSTGAYEQYF. The V and J genes are TRBV7-2 and TRBJ2-7; D is uncertain. CDR1 is SGHTA and CDR2 is FQGNSA in the germline V gene. CDR3 length: 12 amino acids. The germline V and J ends were trimmed by 5 bases and 2 bases, with 7 bases remaining between them.

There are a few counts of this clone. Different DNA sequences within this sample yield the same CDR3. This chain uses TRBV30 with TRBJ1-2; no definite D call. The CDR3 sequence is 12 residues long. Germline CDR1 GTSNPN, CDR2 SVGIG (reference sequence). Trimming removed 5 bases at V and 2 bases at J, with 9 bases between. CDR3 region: CAWARGNYGYTF. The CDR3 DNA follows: TGTGCCTGGGCTAGAGGGAACTATGGCTACACCTTC.

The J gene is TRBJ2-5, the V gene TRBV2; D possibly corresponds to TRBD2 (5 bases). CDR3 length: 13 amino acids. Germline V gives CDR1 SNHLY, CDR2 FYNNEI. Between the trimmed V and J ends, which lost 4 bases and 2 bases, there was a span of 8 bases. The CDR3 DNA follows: TGTGCCAGCAGTGGAGGGATTCAAGAGACCCAGTACTTC. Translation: CASSGGIQETQYF.

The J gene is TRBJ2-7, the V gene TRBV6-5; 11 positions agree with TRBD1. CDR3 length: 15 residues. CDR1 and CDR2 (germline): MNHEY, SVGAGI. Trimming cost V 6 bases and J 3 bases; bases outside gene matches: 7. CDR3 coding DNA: TGTGCCAGCAGCCCTCCCGGGACAGGGGGCTACGAGCAGTACTTC. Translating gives CASSPPGTGGYEQYF.

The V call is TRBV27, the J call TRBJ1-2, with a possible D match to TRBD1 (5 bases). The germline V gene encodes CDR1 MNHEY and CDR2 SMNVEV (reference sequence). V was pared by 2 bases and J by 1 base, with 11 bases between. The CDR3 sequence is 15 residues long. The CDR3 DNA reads TGTGCCAGCAGTTTAGGGGCAGGTGTTAACTATGGCTACACCTTC. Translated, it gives CASSLGAGVNYGYTF.

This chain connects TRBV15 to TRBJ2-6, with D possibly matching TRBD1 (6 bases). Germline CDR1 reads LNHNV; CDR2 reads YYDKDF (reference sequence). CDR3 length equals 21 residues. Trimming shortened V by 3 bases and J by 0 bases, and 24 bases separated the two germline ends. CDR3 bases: TGTGCCACCAGCAGGGACAGCGTACTTGCACCTCTTACCTCTGGGGCCAACGTCCTGACTTTC. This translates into CATSRDSVLAPLTSGANVLTF.

CDR3 sequence reads: CATSMRGTAGAREQFF. The CDR3 coding sequence is TGTGCCACCAGCATGAGAGGGACAGCGGGAGCCCGTGAGCAGTTCTTC. The chain joins TRBV15 to TRBJ2-1; a weak D match, TRBD2 (8 bases). Germline V gives CDR1 LNHNV, CDR2 YYDKDF (reference sequence). Between the trimmed V and J ends, which lost 4 bases and 9 bases, there was a span of 22 bases. The CDR3 runs 16 residues.

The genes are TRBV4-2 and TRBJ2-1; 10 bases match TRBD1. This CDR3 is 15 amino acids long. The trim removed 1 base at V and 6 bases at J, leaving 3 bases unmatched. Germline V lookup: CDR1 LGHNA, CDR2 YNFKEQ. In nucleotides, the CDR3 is TGTGCCAGCAGCCAAGGGACAGGGGGACGCAATGAGCAGTTCTTC. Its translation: CASSQGTGGRNEQFF.

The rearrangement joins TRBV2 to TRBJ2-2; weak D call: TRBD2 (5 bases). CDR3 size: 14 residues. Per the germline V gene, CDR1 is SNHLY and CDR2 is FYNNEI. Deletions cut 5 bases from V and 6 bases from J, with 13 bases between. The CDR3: CASSRRGISGELFF. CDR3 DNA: TGTGCCAGCAGTCGACGGGGTATTTCCGGGGAGCTGTTTTTT.

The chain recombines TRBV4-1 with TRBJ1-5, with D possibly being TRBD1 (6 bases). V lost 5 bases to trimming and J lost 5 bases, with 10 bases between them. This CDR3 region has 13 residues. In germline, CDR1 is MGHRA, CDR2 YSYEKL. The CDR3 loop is CASSYRVDQPQHF. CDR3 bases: TGCGCCAGCAGCTACAGGGTGGATCAGCCCCAGCATTTT.

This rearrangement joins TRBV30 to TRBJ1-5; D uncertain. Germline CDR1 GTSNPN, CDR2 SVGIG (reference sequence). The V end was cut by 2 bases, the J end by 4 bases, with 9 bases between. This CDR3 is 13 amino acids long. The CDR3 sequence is CAWSRIVNQPQHF. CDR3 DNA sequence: TGTGCCTGGAGTCGTATTGTGAATCAGCCCCAGCATTTT.

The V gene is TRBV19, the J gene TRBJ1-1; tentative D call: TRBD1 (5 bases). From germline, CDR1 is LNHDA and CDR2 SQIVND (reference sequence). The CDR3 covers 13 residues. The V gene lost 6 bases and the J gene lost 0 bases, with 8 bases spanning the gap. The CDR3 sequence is CASSLTVNTEAFF. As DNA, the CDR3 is TGTGCCAGTAGCCTGACAGTGAACACTGAAGCTTTCTTT.